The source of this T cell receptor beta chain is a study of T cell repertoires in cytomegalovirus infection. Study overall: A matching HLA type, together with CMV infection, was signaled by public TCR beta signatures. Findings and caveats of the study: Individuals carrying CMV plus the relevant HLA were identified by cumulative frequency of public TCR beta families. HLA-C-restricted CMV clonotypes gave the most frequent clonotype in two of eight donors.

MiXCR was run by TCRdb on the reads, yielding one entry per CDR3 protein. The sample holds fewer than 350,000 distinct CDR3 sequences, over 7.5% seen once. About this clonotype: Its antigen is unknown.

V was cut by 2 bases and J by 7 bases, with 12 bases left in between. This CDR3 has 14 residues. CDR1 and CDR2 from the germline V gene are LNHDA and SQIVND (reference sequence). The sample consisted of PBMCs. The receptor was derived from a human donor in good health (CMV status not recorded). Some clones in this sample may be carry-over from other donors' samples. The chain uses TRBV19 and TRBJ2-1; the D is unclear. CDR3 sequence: CASSINSWDNEQFF. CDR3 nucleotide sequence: TGTGCCAGTAGTATAAACTCTTGGGATAATGAGCAGTTCTTC.